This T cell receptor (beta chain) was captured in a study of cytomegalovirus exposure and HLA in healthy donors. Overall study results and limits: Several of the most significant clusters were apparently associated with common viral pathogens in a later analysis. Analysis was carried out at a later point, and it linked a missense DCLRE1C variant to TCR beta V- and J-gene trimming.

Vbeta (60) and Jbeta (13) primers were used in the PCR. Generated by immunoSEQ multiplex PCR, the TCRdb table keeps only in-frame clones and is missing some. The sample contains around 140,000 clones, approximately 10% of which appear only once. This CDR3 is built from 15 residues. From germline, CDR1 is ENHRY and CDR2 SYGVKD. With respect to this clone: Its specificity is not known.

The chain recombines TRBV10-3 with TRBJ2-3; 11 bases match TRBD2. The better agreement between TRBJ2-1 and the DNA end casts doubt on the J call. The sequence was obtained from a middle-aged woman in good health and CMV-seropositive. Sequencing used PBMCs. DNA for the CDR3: TGTGCCATCAGTGTAGGGACTAGCGGATACAATGAGCAGTTCTTC. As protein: CAISVGTSGYNEQFF.